The clone carrying this T cell receptor (beta chain) was counted only a few times. The target antigen is unknown. V was clipped by 5 bases and J by 4 bases, with 12 bases between them. From germline, CDR1 is SGHRS and CDR2 YFSETQ. The CDR3 runs to 14 residues. One entry per CDR3 protein results from TCRdb running MiXCR on the 5' RACE reads. This sample has around 430,000 distinct CDR3 sequences, with 15% to 20% found just once. This entry belongs to a study of CD8 T cells in ankylosing spondylitis. Study-wide findings and caveats: Fewer than ten highly homologous variants made up a TCR beta motif that seemed to typify ankylosing spondylitis blood. Within matched ankylosing spondylitis synovial fluid, disease-linked clones were reportedly significantly enriched.

The receptor was isolated from a male donor with ankylosing spondylitis. The genes are TRBV5-1 and TRBJ1-4, with a possible D match to TRBD1 (6 bases). Sequencing was done on a sample of blood, either unsorted or a sorted T cell fraction (not recorded which). CDR3 in amino acids: CASRRQASNEKLFF. The CDR3 DNA reads TGCGCCAGCAGGCGACAGGCGAGTAATGAAAAACTGTTTTTT.